The 16 T cell receptor beta chains below all came from one sample that was sequenced in a study of OX40 agonist ivuxolimab in advanced cancers. TCRdb keeps only in-frame clones here, not all; method: immunoSEQ multiplex PCR. The table lists over 50,000 clones, 80% to 95% of them singletons, with 23% in the top ten. Source: CD4+ or CD8+ T cells sorted from blood, taken in a trial of the OX40 agonist ivuxolimab. The receptors here all came from an adult with an advanced solid tumor such as melanoma, head and neck, liver or kidney cancer.

This chain links TRBV19 with TRBJ1-6, with 7 bases matching TRBD1. The CDR3 consists of 15 residues. CDR1 is LNHDA and CDR2 is SQIVND in the germline V gene (reference sequence). Trimming removed 6 bases from V and 9 bases from J; junction bases left unmatched: 11. CDR3: CASRGLQGRGSPLHF. The CDR3 coding sequence is TGTGCCAGTAGGGGTCTACAGGGGCGAGGTTCACCCCTCCACTTT.

The V gene is TRBV19, the J gene TRBJ2-4; D possibly corresponds to TRBD1 (6 bases). Germline CDR1 LNHDA, CDR2 SQIVND (reference sequence). V lost 7 bases, J lost 0 bases, and 13 bases lay in between. The CDR3 loop spans 15 amino acids. The CDR3 region has the DNA TGTGCCAGTAATATTCCAGGGGTAGCCAAAAACATTCAGTACTTC. This sequence encodes CASNIPGVAKNIQYF.

The V call is TRBV11-3, the J call TRBJ1-1; D gene unclear. Per the germline V gene, CDR1 is SGHNT and CDR2 is YENEEA. V lost 3 bases to trimming and J lost 1 base, with 9 bases between them. The CDR3 length is 14 residues. In nucleotides, the CDR3 is TGTGCCAGCAGCTTCGAGGTATCGAACACTGAAGCTTTCTTT. Residues: CASSFEVSNTEAFF.

V usage is TRBV30 and J usage is TRBJ1-1; no clear D. The CDR3 contains 13 residues. Germline lookup yields CDR1 GTSNPN and CDR2 SVGIG (reference sequence). Trimming shortened V by 2 bases and J by 1 base, and 8 bases separated the two germline ends. CDR3: CAWSWVRNTEAFF. The CDR3, as DNA: TGTGCCTGGAGTTGGGTCCGGAACACTGAAGCTTTCTTT.

The V gene is TRBV6-6, the J gene TRBJ1-2; the D is unclear. The CDR3 extends over 13 amino acids. Germline CDR1 is MNHNY and CDR2 is SVGAGI (reference sequence). V lost 6 bases to trimming and J lost 0 bases, with 8 bases between them. The CDR3 sequence: CASRATANYGYTF. The CDR3 DNA follows: TGTGCCAGCAGGGCCACAGCTAACTATGGCTACACCTTC.

The chain is built from TRBV11-2 and TRBJ2-7, with D perhaps matching TRBD1 or TRBD2 (5 bases each). This CDR3 is built from 12 residues. Trimming left V 4 bases short and J 4 bases short, with 8 bases between. The germline V gene has CDR1 SGHAT and CDR2 FQNNGV. In DNA, the CDR3 is TGTGCCAGCAGCTGGGACCGATACGAGCAGTACGTC. Translation gives CASSWDRYEQYV.

CDR3 region: CASTEDRGVKDTQYF. CDR3 DNA: TGTGCCAGCACCGAGGACAGGGGTGTAAAAGATACGCAGTATTTT. The gene calls are TRBV2 and TRBJ2-3; 9 bases are shared with TRBD1. V lost 7 bases to trimming and J lost 5 bases; unmatched junction nucleotides: 10. CDR1 is SNHLY, CDR2 FYNNEI, per germline. This CDR3 is 15 amino acids long. Variable domain in full (rest from reference TRBV2 and TRBJ2-3): EPEVTQTPSHQVTQMGQEVILRCVPISNHLYFYWYRQILGQKVEFLVSFYNNEISEKSEIFDDQFSVERPDGSNFTLKIRSTKLEDSAMYFCASTEDRGVKDTQYFGPGTRLTVL.

The chain uses TRBV5-1 and TRBJ1-5; D is unclear. The V and J ends lost 4 bases and 0 bases respectively, with 11 bases between them. Germline V gene sequence: CDR1 SGHRS, CDR2 YFSETQ. The CDR3 runs 15 residues. CDR3 amino acids: CASSAGLYSNQPQHF. CDR3 in DNA: TGCGCCAGCAGCGCCGGGCTTTATAGCAATCAGCCCCAGCATTTT.

The rearrangement joins TRBV30 to TRBJ1-5, with 9 bases lining up with TRBD1. V dropped 1 base and J dropped 6; count of bases not matched to a gene: 13. This CDR3 is 17 amino acids long. CDR1 and CDR2 from the germline V gene are GTSNPN and SVGIG (reference sequence). In DNA, the CDR3 is TGTGCCTGGAGTGACCTCTTGGACAGGGGATCAGGTCAGCCCCAGCATTTT. Translated: CAWSDLLDRGSGQPQHF.

This clone was counted a few times. The V call is TRBV6-5, the J call TRBJ1-2; 9 nucleotides match TRBD1. The V gene end was trimmed by 2 bases and the J gene end by 5 bases; junction bases not matched to a gene: 3. This CDR3 is 14 amino acids long. The germline V gene encodes CDR1 MNHEY and CDR2 SVGAGI. The CDR3 nucleotides are TGTGCCAGCAGTTACACAGGGGGCTGGTATGGCTACACCTTC. Translation gives CASSYTGGWYGYTF.

The V call is TRBV28, the J call TRBJ1-4; D is possibly TRBD1 (5 bases). Trimming left V 7 bases short and J 4 bases short, with 10 bases between. Germline V CDR1 and CDR2: MDHEN, SYDVKM. CDR3 length: 13 residues. CDR3 residues: CASTTEYNEKLFF. The CDR3 DNA follows: TGTGCCAGCACGACAGAGTATAATGAAAAACTGTTTTTT.

This sequence joins TRBV28 and TRBJ2-7, with D perhaps matching TRBD1 or TRBD2 (5 bases each). Germline V gives CDR1 MDHEN, CDR2 SYDVKM. This CDR3 contains 15 residues. Trimming removed 6 bases from V and 3 bases from J, with 18 bases in between. Here the CDR3 DNA reads TGTGCCAGCAGCCTGGGACCGAGGCATAGCTACGAGCAGTACGTC. It is translated as CASSLGPRHSYEQYV.

Turning to this clone: One junction end does not reproduce the germline sequence, and a read error may be involved. The V call is TRBV30, the J call TRBJ2-7, with D possibly matching TRBD1 (6 bases). The CDR3 extends over 13 amino acids. Germline CDR1 reads GTSNPN; CDR2 reads SVGIG (reference sequence). As DNA, the CDR3 is TGTGCCTGGAGCCTCGGGACACCCGGCGAGCGGTACTTC. Encoded protein: CAWSLGTPGERYF.

The chain joins TRBV30 to TRBJ1-3; D is possibly TRBD1 (5 bases). CDR3 length: 13 residues. V was trimmed by 8 bases and J by 3 bases, leaving 14 bases between them. Germline assignment: CDR1 GTSNPN and CDR2 SVGIG (reference sequence). The CDR3 here is CAEAGRDGNTIYF. Here the CDR3 DNA reads TGTGCCGAGGCGGGGCGAGATGGAAACACCATATATTTT.

The genes are TRBV28 and TRBJ2-3, with TRBD2 matching over 12 bases. The ends lost 3 bases at V and 6 bases at J; junction bases unmatched: 10. The V gene's germline CDR1 is MDHEN and CDR2 SYDVKM. The CDR3 is 17 amino acids. CDR3 loop: CASSFNLAGGPRDTQYF. DNA of the CDR3: TGTGCCAGCAGTTTCAACCTAGCGGGGGGGCCTAGGGATACGCAGTATTTT.

The rearrangement joins TRBV6-6 to TRBJ1-1; D is unclear. CDR1 and CDR2 (germline): MNHNY, SVGAGI (reference sequence). Trimming shortened V by 7 bases and J by 6 bases, and 12 bases separated the two germline ends. The CDR3 is 12 amino acids. CDR3 in DNA: TGTGCCAGCAAGCCAGAAGCGTCTGAAGCTTTCTTT. It translates to CASKPEASEAFF.